A selection of T cell receptor beta chains follows, all from one sample in a study of blood T cell repertoires in COVID-19. Here immunoSEQ multiplex PCR was the method, and the copy in TCRdb shows in-frame clones only, minus some. The sample lists 300,000 to 450,000 clones; roughly 87% were seen once. Material: peripheral blood. The receptors come from an older woman with COVID-19, enrolled during active disease. CDR3s include the opening cysteine and the closing phenylalanine or tryptophan. The D gene is left open where the match is weak. A row's size may be missing; if present it is once, few, many or a size class.

once	TRBD1	TRBV12-3/TRBV12-4	12	TRBJ1-6	CASSIPGTGVHF	TGTGCCAGCAGCATCCCTGGGACAGGGGTCCACTTT
.	TRBD2	TRBV3-1/TRBV3-2	16	TRBJ2-3	CASSQPSGISTDTQYF	TGTGCCAGCAGCCAGCCTAGCGGGATTAGCACAGATACGCAGTATTTT
few	.	TRBV5-1	17	TRBJ1-4	CASSLGDLTQGNEKLFF	TGCGCCAGCAGCTTGGGGGACCTCACGCAGGGGAATGAAAAACTGTTTTTT
.	TRBD1	TRBV25-1	18	TRBJ2-4	CASSDTRPGQGAKNIQYF	TGTGCCAGCAGTGACACTCGCCCGGGACAGGGCGCCAAAAACATTCAGTACTTC
.	.	TRBV21-1	15	TRBJ1-3	CASRDREFPGNTIYF	TGTGCCAGCCGAGACAGGGAATTCCCTGGAAACACCATATATTTT
.	.	TRBV3-1/TRBV3-2	16	TRBJ1-1	CASSQGRGRASLEAFF	TGTGCCAGCAGCCAAGGTCGAGGGCGGGCGTCGCTTGAAGCTTTCTTT
.	.	TRBV5-1	14	TRBJ1-1	CASSGGTGRVEAFF	TGCGCCAGCAGCGGGGGGACGGGCCGGGTGGAAGCTTTCTTT
.	.	TRBV9	16	TRBJ1-4	CASSAPRGETNEKLFF	TGTGCCAGCAGCGCCCCACGCGGGGAAACTAATGAAAAACTGTTTTTT
.	TRBD2	TRBV5-4	15	TRBJ2-5	CASSPGGAVQETQYF	TGTGCCAGCAGCCCCGGGGGGGCGGTACAAGAGACCCAGTACTTC
.	.	TRBV6-5	15	TRBJ1-1	CASSYSAREDTEAFF	TGTGCCAGCAGTTACTCGGCACGGGAGGACACTGAAGCTTTCTTT
.	TRBD1	TRBV28	17	TRBJ1-5	CASRPGQGGSSNQPQHF	TGTGCCAGCAGGCCCGGACAGGGAGGTTCTAGCAATCAGCCCCAGCATTTT
.	TRBD1	TRBV6-6	15	TRBJ2-7	CASSYSLRQGHEQYF	TGTGCCAGCAGTTACTCCCTTCGACAGGGTCACGAGCAGTACTTC
.	.	TRBV7-9	14	TRBJ1-1	CASSSLGGRTEAFF	TGTGCCAGCAGCTCCCTGGGAGGGCGAACTGAAGCTTTCTTT
.	TRBD2	TRBV5-6	14	TRBJ2-5	CASRKGLVWETQYF	TGTGCCAGCAGGAAGGGACTAGTATGGGAGACCCAGTACTTC
.	TRBD1	TRBV19	15	TRBJ1-5	CASSIDRGSNQPQHF	TGTGCCAGTAGTATTGACAGGGGGAGCAATCAGCCCCAGCATTTT
.	.	TRBV29-1	13	TRBJ2-2	CSAHKGGTGELFF	TGCAGCGCTCATAAGGGAGGCACCGGGGAGCTGTTTTTT
.	TRBD1	TRBV6-5	14	TRBJ1-6	CASRVTGGNSPLHF	TGTGCCAGCAGGGTTACAGGGGGAAATTCACCCCTCCACTTT
.	.	TRBV6-5	14	TRBJ1-5	CASSYQGLGQPQHF	TGTGCCAGCAGTTACCAGGGTTTGGGTCAGCCCCAGCATTTT
.	TRBD1	TRBV29-1	14	TRBJ1-2	CSVEDPGGKDGYTF	TGCAGCGTTGAAGATCCAGGGGGCAAGGATGGCTACACCTTC
.	TRBD2	TRBV5-1	15	TRBJ2-5	CASSLVGTSSETQYF	TGCGCCAGCAGCTTGGTAGGGACTAGCTCAGAGACCCAGTACTTC
.	.	TRBV5-1	16	TRBJ2-7	CASSSKGPQSSYEQYF	TGCGCCAGCAGCTCGAAGGGGCCCCAGAGCTCCTACGAGCAGTACTTC
.	TRBD1	TRBV29-1	12	TRBJ2-1	CSVRQGAHEQFF	TGCAGCGTTCGGCAGGGGGCCCATGAGCAGTTCTTC
few	.	TRBV11-3	16	TRBJ1-2	CASSSWNRVFGYGYTF	TGTGCCAGCAGCTCTTGGAACAGGGTTTTCGGCTATGGCTACACCTTC
once	TRBD1	TRBV27	14	TRBJ1-2	CASSFDRGRYGYTF	TGTGCCAGCAGTTTCGACAGGGGGCGGTATGGCTACACCTTC
.	TRBD2	TRBV3-1/TRBV3-2	17	TRBJ2-1	CASSRSGTIPTYNEQFF	TGTGCCAGCAGCCGCTCCGGGACTATACCAACCTACAATGAGCAGTTCTTC
.	.	TRBV7-2	15	TRBJ2-3	CASSLVGRDTDTQYF	TGTGCCAGCAGCTTAGTCGGCAGGGACACAGATACGCAGTATTTT
.	TRBD1	TRBV2	14	TRBJ1-3	CASSRDRDGNTIYF	TGTGCCAGCAGTAGGGACAGGGATGGAAACACCATATATTTT
once	TRBD1	TRBV30	15	TRBJ1-5	CAWSATGLSNQPQHF	TGTGCCTGGAGCGCGACAGGGCTGAGCAATCAGCCCCAGCATTTT
.	.	TRBV5-1	16	TRBJ2-2	CASTGGGVKNTGELFF	TGCGCCAGCACCGGTGGAGGGGTAAAGAACACCGGGGAGCTGTTTTTT
.	.	TRBV5-3	13	TRBJ2-1	CARSLAGDNEQFF	TGTGCCAGAAGCTTGGCAGGGGACAATGAGCAGTTCTTC
.	.	TRBV10-2	13	TRBJ1-1	CASTIGGGTEAFF	TGCGCCAGCACCATCGGGGGGGGCACTGAAGCTTTCTTT
.	.	TRBV27	14	TRBJ1-1	CASSLQVTNTEAFF	TGTGCCAGCAGTTTACAGGTTACGAACACTGAAGCTTTCTTT
.	.	TRBV2	13	TRBJ1-5	CASSLHSNQPQHF	TGTGCCAGCAGTTTACACAGCAATCAGCCCCAGCATTTT
.	.	TRBV3-1/TRBV3-2	16	TRBJ1-2	CASSQDPRGGGYGYTF	TGTGCCAGCAGCCAAGACCCGCGGGGTGGAGGCTATGGCTACACCTTC
.	.	TRBV27	15	TRBJ1-4	CASKTASATNEKLFF	TGTGCCAGCAAAACAGCATCGGCAACTAATGAAAAACTGTTTTTT
.	.	TRBV28	12	TRBJ1-5	CASSATDQPQHF	TGTGCCAGCAGTGCCACAGATCAGCCCCAGCATTTT